Listed here are 2 T cell receptor beta chains from one sample, sequenced in a study of PD-1 blockade in classical Hodgkin lymphoma. Autologous stem cell transplantation was followed by relapse in every patient, and brentuximab vedotin exposure varied. Here immunoSEQ multiplex PCR was the method, and the copy in TCRdb shows in-frame clones only, minus some. The data contain roughly 97,000 clones, around 80% of them singletons. The material sequenced was peripheral blood mononuclear cells (PBMCs), taken at baseline. These receptor sequences come from a human donor with classical Hodgkin lymphoma.

By sample share, this clone is medium-sized. The J gene is TRBJ1-2, the V gene TRBV7-9; D uncertain. This CDR3 comprises 15 residues. Deletions cut 2 bases from V and 6 bases from J, with 16 bases between. CDR1 is SEHNR, CDR2 FQNEAQ, per germline (reference sequence). The CDR3 DNA reads TGTGCCAGCAGCTTACGGGATGTCCGCCCCGATGGCTACACCTTC. Translated: CASSLRDVRPDGYTF.

This chain joins TRBV27 and TRBJ1-1; tentatively, D is TRBD1 (5 bases). V was cut by 6 bases and J by 10 bases, with 18 bases left in between. Germline CDR1 reads MNHEY; CDR2 reads SMNVEV (reference sequence). There are 13 residues in the CDR3. The CDR3 region is CASSKASGTGAFF. The CDR3 nucleotides are TGTGCCAGCAGCAAGGCTTCCGGGACGGGAGCTTTCTTT.